This T cell receptor beta chain was captured by sequencing in a study of identical twins. Template switching added a universal primer site, and cDNA bore unique molecular identifiers. TCRdb used MiXCR to reprocess the 5' RACE reads, holding one entry per CDR3 protein. The repertoire holds under 800,000 distinct CDR3 sequences, with 21% as singletons. V was pared by 5 bases and J by 9 bases, with 11 bases between. This CDR3 region has 12 residues. The germline gives CDR1 MNHEY, CDR2 SVGEGT. This same sample was also taken into another study, of T cells expressing NK-cell markers. That source notes: Dominant NKG2C+ clonotypes were found to form about 1.0-7.5% of CD8+ T cells in about 6 donors.

This chain links TRBV6-2 or TRBV6-3 with TRBJ2-1, with D perhaps TRBD2 (5 bases). The receptor was isolated from a woman younger than 35 in good health. The sequencing sample was made of PBMCs. CDR3 region: CASSPYSGEQFF. The DNA for the CDR3 is TGTGCCAGCAGTCCCTACAGCGGTGAGCAGTTCTTC.